The 26 T cell receptor beta chains listed next were all sequenced from one sample in a study of molecular identifiers for immune sequencing clone quantification. TCRdb called the PCR reads again in MiXCR, with one record for every CDR3 protein. The table includes more than 550,000 distinct CDR3 sequences, roughly 25% detected once. Sequences were obtained from naive CD8+ T cells from blood, with Jurkat cell RNA spiked in. Stated subset: FACS-sorted CD8+CD4-CCR7+CD45RA+ naive T cells. These receptors all stem from a human donor in good health. Some libraries in this study had Jurkat cell RNA spiked in.

This clonotype appeared a single time. This could be a read error, since a much larger clone is one nucleotide away. The chain carries TRBV30 and TRBJ1-1, with D perhaps matching TRBD1 (5 bases). Deletions cut 3 bases from V and 4 bases from J, with 15 bases between. The germline V gene has CDR1 GTSNPN and CDR2 SVGIG (reference sequence). This CDR3 region has 14 residues. The CDR3 spells CAWRPTGLSTEAFF. In DNA, the CDR3 is TGTGCCTGGAGGCCCACAGGCTTGAGCACTGAAGCTTTCTTT.

This clonotype appeared a few times. The genes are TRBV19 and TRBJ2-1; D is tentatively TRBD1 or TRBD2 (5 bases each). The V and J ends lost 1 base and 7 bases respectively, with 17 bases between them. CDR1 and CDR2 (germline): LNHDA, SQIVND (reference sequence). There are 16 residues in the CDR3. CDR3 DNA: TGTGCCAGTAGTATAGGGGTCGGGGCGTCGTTTAATGAGCAGTTCTTC. This translates into CASSIGVGASFNEQFF.

The chain has TRBV7-9 and TRBJ2-3; D is perhaps TRBD1 or TRBD2 (5 bases each). V was pared by 5 bases and J by 0 bases, with 30 bases between. Looked up from germline, CDR1 is SEHNR and CDR2 is FQNEAQ (reference sequence). The CDR3 totals 21 residues. CDR3 DNA sequence: TGTGCCAGCAGCCCGATTATGTGGACAACCCCCCGCCGGGGTAGCACAGATACGCAGTATTTT. This gives the protein CASSPIMWTTPRRGSTDTQYF.

This clonotype was found a few times. V usage is TRBV19 and J usage is TRBJ1-2; D remains ambiguous. V lost 3 bases, J lost 1 base, and 6 bases lay in between. The CDR3 has 13 residues. Germline CDR1 is LNHDA and CDR2 is SQIVND (reference sequence). This CDR3 is CASSIGVNYGYTF. The CDR3 nucleotides read TGTGCCAGTAGTATCGGTGTTAACTATGGCTACACCTTC.

This clonotype was seen repeatedly, ten times or more. This chain connects TRBV6-5 to TRBJ2-7, with D perhaps matching TRBD2 (6 bases). V was pared by 2 bases and J by 6 bases, with 14 bases between. Germline CDR1 reads MNHEY; CDR2 reads SVGAGI. There are 14 residues in the CDR3. This CDR3 reads CASSYEEGGREQYF. In nucleotides, the CDR3 is TGTGCCAGCAGTTACGAGGAGGGCGGCCGCGAGCAGTACTTC.

Of note for this clonotype: A much more abundant neighbour one base away suggests this may be a read error. The genes are TRBV7-9 and TRBJ2-7; a possible D gene is TRBD2 (5 bases). The CDR3 loop spans 15 amino acids. V gave up 5 bases and J gave up 5 bases, with 19 bases separating them. The germline gives CDR1 SEHNR, CDR2 FQNEAQ (reference sequence). The chain's CDR3 is CASSPPPEGTHEQYF. CDR3 nucleotides: TGTGCCAGCAGCCCCCCCCCCGAGGGAACCCACGAGCAGTACTTC.

Worth noting for this clonotype: This may be a read error: a much more frequent sequence differs by one nucleotide. The V gene is TRBV29-1, the J gene TRBJ2-5, with a weak D call TRBD2 (5 bases). Germline V CDR1 and CDR2: SQVTM, ANQGSEA. The CDR3 is 13 amino acids. CDR3 in amino acids: CSAEPGNGETQYF. CDR3 nucleotides: TGCAGCGCTGAACCGGGGAATGGAGAGACCCAGTACTTC.

Many counts were recorded for this clonotype. This sequence joins TRBV7-9 and TRBJ1-4, with no clear D. The CDR3 runs to 12 residues. Trimming cost V 4 bases and J 7 bases, with 7 bases left between them. Germline assignment: CDR1 SEHNR and CDR2 FQNEAQ (reference sequence). In nucleotides, the CDR3 is TGTGCCAGCAGCTCAATCCGTGAAAAACTGTTTTTT. Residues: CASSSIREKLFF.

A few counts support this clonotype. A much larger clone lies one base from this, so it may be a read error. This chain connects TRBV10-3 to TRBJ2-5, with no clear D. Germline CDR1 reads ENHRY; CDR2 reads SYGVKD. The CDR3 spans 13 residues. CDR3 sequence: CAISEGNQEPQYF. CDR3 sequence (DNA): TGTGCCATCAGTGAAGGGAATCAAGAGCCCCAGTACTTC.

This clonotype was seen many times. The genes are TRBV10-3 and TRBJ2-7, with TRBD2 identical over 8 bases. Germline CDR1 and CDR2: ENHRY and SYGVKD. The V and J ends lost 0 bases and 2 bases, in that order; junction bases with no gene match: 3. This CDR3 comprises 15 residues. CDR3 nucleotides: TGTGCCATCAGTGAGTCGGAGCGGGGGCCCTACGAGCAGTACTTC. Translation: CAISESERGPYEQYF.

This clonotype occurred a few times. J is TRBJ2-2 and V is TRBV7-2; no clear D. Germline CDR1 is SGHTA and CDR2 is FQGNSA. This CDR3 region has 15 residues. The V and J ends lost 4 bases and 6 bases respectively, with 15 bases between them. This CDR3 reads CASSSEPWGSGELFF. The CDR3 DNA reads TGTGCCAGCAGCTCAGAGCCCTGGGGATCCGGGGAGCTGTTTTTT.

This clonotype was observed at least ten times. J is TRBJ1-1 and V is TRBV7-2; perhaps TRBD1 as D (5 bases). Germline values: CDR1 SGHTA, CDR2 FQGNSA. The length of the CDR3 is 15 residues. The V and J ends lost 1 base and 1 base respectively, with 10 bases between them. The CDR3 loop is CASSLVTDPNTEAFF. The CDR3 DNA sequence: TGTGCCAGCAGCTTAGTGACAGACCCGAACACTGAAGCTTTCTTT.

In its sample, this clonotype was seen a few times. The rearrangement uses TRBV20-1 and TRBJ2-2; tentative D call: TRBD1 (6 bases). Germline-derived CDR1 and CDR2 are DFQATT and SNEGSKA (reference sequence). The CDR3 covers 14 residues. V lost 6 bases and J lost 0, with 11 bases in between. Written as DNA, the CDR3 is TGCAGTGCCTGGGACAACGCGAACACCGGGGAGCTGTTTTTT. Amino acids: CSAWDNANTGELFF.

In this sample, this clonotype turned up many times. This chain joins TRBV9 and TRBJ2-3; D might be TRBD2 (5 bases). From germline, CDR1 is SGDLS and CDR2 YYNGEE. The CDR3 loop spans 15 amino acids. The germline V and J ends were trimmed by 2 bases and 6 bases, with 16 bases remaining between them. CDR3 nucleotides: TGTGCCAGCAGCGTCTACGGGGTTCCCTCTGATACGCAGTATTTT. Amino acid sequence: CASSVYGVPSDTQYF.

In its sample, this clonotype was seen a few times. The chain uses TRBV7-2 and TRBJ1-4; the match to TRBD1 covers 9 bases. The CDR3 runs to 16 residues. V gave up 4 bases and J gave up 7 bases; unmatched junction bases: 10. Germline V CDR1 and CDR2: SGHTA, FQGNSA. The DNA for the CDR3 is TGTGCCAGCAGCTACAACAGGGGGCTAAAGAGTGAAAAACTGTTTTTT. The encoded protein is CASSYNRGLKSEKLFF.

A few counts support this clonotype. The chain is built from TRBV25-1 and TRBJ2-3; D gene uncertain. Germline lookup yields CDR1 MGHDK and CDR2 SYGVNS. Trimming took 2 bases from V and 5 from J, leaving 11 bases between them. The CDR3 is made up of 14 amino acids. In DNA, the CDR3 is TGTGCCAGCAGTGAAATCTTGTTGGGAGATACGCAGTATTTT. Protein: CASSEILLGDTQYF.

The V and J genes are TRBV30 and TRBJ2-1; 11 bases are shared with TRBD2. The CDR3 runs to 20 residues. CDR1 and CDR2 (germline): GTSNPN, SVGIG (reference sequence). Unmatched junction bases numbered 14, after V lost 1 base and J lost 0 bases. The CDR3 DNA is TGTGCCTGGAGTGGACCAACAAGGACTAGCGGGCGGAGCTCCTACAATGAGCAGTTCTTC. Its translation: CAWSGPTRTSGRSSYNEQFF.

This clonotype has a count of ten or more. This rearrangement joins TRBV30 to TRBJ1-5; D uncertain. The CDR3 loop spans 13 amino acids. Germline V gene lookup returns CDR1 GTSNPN and CDR2 SVGIG (reference sequence). The V and J ends lost 5 bases and 0 bases respectively, with 8 bases between them. The CDR3: CAWGDNSNQPQHF. CDR3 bases: TGTGCCTGGGGCGACAATAGCAATCAGCCCCAGCATTTT.

Remarks on this clonotype: The junction shows a germline mismatch at one end, possibly a read error. V is TRBV7-2 and J is TRBJ1-1, with a tentative D call TRBD1 (6 bases). There are 14 residues in the CDR3. Germline V gene sequence: CDR1 SGHTA, CDR2 FQGNSA. For the CDR3, the DNA is TGTGCCAGCAGCTTGGACAGCGAGAACACTGCAGCTTTCTTT. Its translation is CASSLDSENTAAFF. Variable domain in full (rest from reference TRBV7-2 and TRBJ1-1): GAGVSQSPSNKVTEKGKDVELRCDPISGHTALYWYRQSLGQGLEFLIYFQGNSAPDKSGLPSDRFSAERTGGSVSTLTIQRTQQEDSAVYLCASSLDSENTAAFFGQGTRLTVV.

The sample holds many counts of this clonotype. The chain joins TRBV4-3 to TRBJ2-3; D might be TRBD2 (5 bases). This CDR3 is 16 amino acids long. Trimming took off 3 bases at V and 5 bases at J, with 18 bases between the two ends. Germline V gene data show CDR1 as LGHNA and CDR2 as YSLEER. Here the CDR3 reads CASSHEPGTNIDTQYF. DNA for the CDR3: TGCGCCAGCAGCCATGAACCGGGAACTAACATAGATACGCAGTATTTT.

The chain carries TRBV28 and TRBJ1-1; D might be TRBD1 (6 bases). V was cut by 1 base and J by 9 bases, with 12 bases left in between. This CDR3 contains 13 residues. The V gene's germline CDR1 is MDHEN and CDR2 SYDVKM. For the CDR3, the DNA is TGTGCCAGCAGTTTATCCCAGGGGTCTAAAGCTTTCTTT. This gives the protein CASSLSQGSKAFF.

This clonotype was seen a few times. The genes are TRBV27 and TRBJ2-5; D is ambiguous. The CDR3 has 15 residues. V was pared by 0 bases and J by 3 bases, with 11 bases between. Germline V gene data show CDR1 as MNHEY and CDR2 as SMNVEV (reference sequence). The CDR3 reads CASSLSPGTKETQYF. In DNA, the CDR3 is TGTGCCAGCAGTTTATCGCCAGGAACCAAAGAGACCCAGTACTTC.

The chain joins TRBV7-8 to TRBJ1-5; tentatively, D is TRBD1 (6 bases). The CDR3 runs to 16 residues. V gave up 1 base and J gave up 0 bases, with 10 bases separating them. From germline, CDR1 is SGHVS and CDR2 FQNEAQ. The CDR3 sequence is CASSLEGHYSNQPQHF. The CDR3 DNA sequence: TGTGCCAGCAGCTTAGAGGGACATTATAGCAATCAGCCCCAGCATTTT.

This clonotype occurred many times. The rearrangement links TRBV12-3 or TRBV12-4 to TRBJ2-3, with TRBD2 matching 13 bases. V lost 6 bases, J lost 6 bases, and 6 bases stayed unmatched. The CDR3 covers 15 residues. CDR3 in amino acids: CASRRTSGRLDTQYF. The CDR3 nucleotides read TGTGCCAGCAGGCGGACTAGCGGGAGACTGGATACGCAGTATTTT.

The genes are TRBV4-3 and TRBJ2-7; D may be TRBD1 (6 bases). V lost 0 bases and J 2 bases, leaving 11 bases between the germline ends. Germline lookup yields CDR1 LGHNA and CDR2 YSLEER. CDR3 length equals 15 residues. CDR3 residues: CASSQDFNRAYEQYF. CDR3 DNA: TGCGCCAGCAGCCAAGATTTTAACAGGGCCTACGAGCAGTACTTC.

In the case of this clonotype: A much bigger clone sits one base away, suggesting this may be a read error. The CDR3: CSASAGTSYEQYF. CDR3 bases: TGCAGTGCTTCCGCCGGGACCTCCTACGAGCAGTACTTC. This chain uses TRBV20-1 with TRBJ2-7; tentatively, D is TRBD1 or TRBD2 (5 bases each). The V gene lost 5 bases and the J gene lost 0 bases, with 11 bases spanning the gap. The CDR3 runs 13 residues. Per germline, CDR1 DFQATT and CDR2 SNEGSKA (reference sequence).